These T cell receptor beta chains were read from a single sample in a study of T-cell memory formation after mild COVID-19. TCRdb reprocessed the 5' RACE reads with MiXCR, giving one entry per CDR3 protein. The sample has 170,000 or so distinct CDR3 sequences, over 20% seen once; the top ten hold roughly 23%. Sequenced sample: PBMCs or a T cell subset sorted from them (not recorded which). These receptors all stem from an adult woman who had mild COVID-19 (a few samples of this study predate the infection). Cell type and time point are not known. Both conserved end residues are part of each CDR3. A D gene is named only where the DNA matches it firmly. Only part of the rows carry a size: once, few, many, or a class if the clone is expanded.

clone size,V gene,D gene,J gene,CDR3 protein
many,TRBV4-1,-,TRBJ2-7,CASSPGHGYEQYF
-,TRBV30,-,TRBJ2-3,CAWSWSSSSDTQYF
-,TRBV7-2,TRBD1,TRBJ1-2,CASLRGPYGYTF
-,TRBV7-6,-,TRBJ2-7,CASSLYQGRSYEQYF
few,TRBV20-1,-,TRBJ1-1,CSASAGTISLNTEAFF
many,TRBV20-1,TRBD2,TRBJ2-3,CSARDQAGGDTDTQYF
few,TRBV20-1,TRBD1,TRBJ2-7,CSATGTGLHEQYF
-,TRBV12-3/TRBV12-4,-,TRBJ2-1,CASSFRGEQFF
-,TRBV20-1,-,TRBJ1-1,CSARDDLGLGQGPEAFF
-,TRBV5-6,TRBD2,TRBJ2-5,CASSWGTSGTETQYF
few,TRBV15,TRBD1,TRBJ1-2,CATSRDRQGLNYGYTF
-,TRBV29-1,-,TRBJ2-1,CSVEDRPKSSYNEQFF
-,TRBV15,-,TRBJ2-5,CATSTSLGGGETQYF
-,TRBV20-1,-,TRBJ1-1,CSARGVDRQNTEAFF
-,TRBV11-2,-,TRBJ2-7,CASSFGAGSYEQYF
-,TRBV29-1,TRBD2,TRBJ2-1,CSVVGRAGDYNEQFF
-,TRBV15,TRBD1,TRBJ2-5,CATSSRTGVGETQYF
few,TRBV5-5,TRBD1,TRBJ2-1,CATRQGIGNEQFF
few,TRBV7-2,TRBD1,TRBJ1-1,CASSEDRGPGVDTEAFF
many,TRBV7-9,TRBD1,TRBJ1-5,CASSPGQGGQPQHF
-,TRBV7-9,-,TRBJ1-2,CASSFSGGGYTF
-,TRBV5-1,-,TRBJ2-5,CASSSDFRYQETQYF
-,TRBV12-3/TRBV12-4,-,TRBJ2-5,CASNPGDTRLAQYF
-,TRBV5-1,-,TRBJ1-4,CASSLTNPGKLFF
-,TRBV6-5,-,TRBJ1-2,CATYGVGQGGYTF
-,TRBV19,-,TRBJ2-3,CASSLLLGLADTQYF
-,TRBV7-8,-,TRBJ2-3,CASSYYVRGDTDTQYF
few,TRBV7-9,-,TRBJ2-1,CASSPPDLGDEQFF